These 10 T cell receptor beta chains share one sample of origin, sequenced in a study of human thymus T cells. Method: immunoSEQ multiplex PCR; TCRdb's copy keeps in-frame clones and lacks some. The data hold about 78,000 clones, with around 96% observed a single time. Thymus tissue was removed during corrective cardiac surgery. Sequencing was done on a sample of thymus tissue. These receptors were collected from a boy less than two years old with a congenital heart defect but otherwise immunologically healthy.

The chain uses TRBV27 and TRBJ2-6; D possibly corresponds to TRBD2 (6 bases). CDR1 is MNHEY, CDR2 SMNVEV, per germline (reference sequence). V dropped 2 bases and J dropped 0 bases, with 23 bases sitting between them. The CDR3 covers 21 residues. This CDR3 reads CASSLRAGLKEPLSGANVLTF. The CDR3, as DNA: TGTGCCAGCAGTTTAAGGGCGGGGCTTAAAGAACCCCTCTCTGGGGCCAACGTCCTGACTTTC.

The J gene is TRBJ2-7, the V gene TRBV18, with D maybe TRBD1 (6 bases). Germline loops: CDR1 KGHSH, CDR2 LQKENI. With 2 bases removed from V and 0 bases from J, the gap between germline ends came to 17 bases. This CDR3 comprises 17 residues. CDR3 region: CASSPTPIDRTSYEQYF. The DNA of the CDR3 is TGTGCCAGCTCACCAACACCTATCGACAGGACCTCCTACGAGCAGTACTTC.

The chain combines TRBV27 with TRBJ1-1, with 7 nucleotides matching TRBD1. The germline V gene encodes CDR1 MNHEY and CDR2 SMNVEV (reference sequence). J lost 3 bases, V lost 6 bases, and 4 bases had no gene match. This CDR3 is built from 13 residues. The CDR3 spells CASRQGSDTEAFF. CDR3 DNA: TGTGCCAGCAGACAGGGGTCGGACACTGAAGCTTTCTTT.

V and J are TRBV27 and TRBJ2-7; weak D call: TRBD1 (5 bases). The CDR3 is 13 amino acids. The germline gives CDR1 MNHEY, CDR2 SMNVEV (reference sequence). The ends were cut back, 3 bases at V and 5 bases at J, with 11 bases in the middle. The CDR3 nucleotides read TGTGCCAGCAGTTTCCGAGTAGGGGACGAGCAGTACTTC. Amino acids: CASSFRVGDEQYF.

The J gene is TRBJ2-5, the V gene TRBV30; D not resolved. Germline V gives CDR1 GTSNPN, CDR2 SVGIG (reference sequence). The CDR3 covers 14 residues. Trimming pared 2 bases from V and 2 bases from J, leaving 12 bases between. The CDR3 loop reads CAWSSITGQETQYF. CDR3 bases: TGTGCCTGGAGTAGTATTACCGGGCAAGAGACCCAGTACTTC.

This rearrangement joins TRBV13 to TRBJ1-1; no reliable D call. V was trimmed by 5 bases and J by 6 bases, leaving 16 bases between them. CDR1 is PRHDT and CDR2 is FYEKMQ in the germline V gene (reference sequence). CDR3 length: 14 amino acids. Here the CDR3 reads CASSPVRVFAEAFF. The CDR3 nucleotides read TGTGCCAGCAGCCCTGTGAGGGTCTTCGCTGAAGCTTTCTTT.

The chain has TRBV19 and TRBJ2-3; D is perhaps TRBD2 (6 bases). The ends were cut back, 9 bases at V and 5 bases at J, with 21 bases in the middle. Germline V CDR1 and CDR2: LNHDA, SQIVND (reference sequence). The CDR3 covers 15 residues. The CDR3 region is CASCEGCGTRDTQYF. DNA of the CDR3: TGTGCCAGCTGCGAGGGGTGCGGGACTCGAGATACGCAGTATTTT.

V is TRBV28 and J is TRBJ1-3; the D gene is possibly TRBD1 (5 bases). CDR1 and CDR2 from the germline V gene are MDHEN and SYDVKM. This CDR3 is built from 15 residues. V lost 2 bases and J lost 3, with 11 bases in between. CDR3 nucleotide sequence: TGTGCCAGCAGTTTACCAGGGTTAAGTGGAAACACCATATATTTT. Residues: CASSLPGLSGNTIYF.

The chain employs TRBV9 and TRBJ1-3; tentatively, D is TRBD1 (5 bases). Germline V lookup: CDR1 SGDLS, CDR2 YYNGEE. Trimming took 3 bases from V and 4 from J, leaving 17 bases between them. This CDR3 comprises 16 residues. The CDR3 DNA follows: TGTGCCAGCAGCGATTCAGGGCCCCAAGGGGGAAACACCATATATTTT. This translates into CASSDSGPQGGNTIYF.

The rearrangement joins TRBV27 to TRBJ2-7, with unresolved D. Germline lookup yields CDR1 MNHEY and CDR2 SMNVEV (reference sequence). This CDR3 has 11 amino acids. With 6 bases removed from V and 5 bases from J, the gap between germline ends came to 8 bases. The CDR3: CASRGLNEQYF. The DNA for the CDR3 is TGTGCCAGCAGGGGTCTCAACGAGCAGTACTTC.